Included here is one T cell receptor beta chain sequence, with context. Its cognate antigen is unknown. The data were obtained in a study of shared clonotypes between healthy human individuals. Study-wide findings and caveats: Investigators collected only blood, and repertoires in tissues likely differ.

V dropped 8 bases and J dropped 6; count of bases not matched to a gene: 14. The CDR3 is 16 amino acids. Germline V lookup: CDR1 WNHNN, CDR2 SYGVQD (reference sequence). Evenly divided among several immunoSEQ plates was the genomic DNA of each subset. This table comes from immunoSEQ multiplex PCR, and its TCRdb copy is limited to in-frame clones, with some not included. Of about 480,000 clones in the sample, nearly 80% were seen once. The rearrangement uses TRBV10-1 and TRBJ2-7; 12 nucleotides line up with TRBD1. The sample consisted of PBMCs. The TCR comes from a woman in her 40s in good health. Some clones in this sample may be carry-over from other donors' samples. The CDR3: CASRRDAGTGGFEQYF. CDR3 bases: TGCGCCAGCCGCAGGGACGCGGGGACAGGGGGCTTCGAGCAGTACTTC.